This T cell receptor (beta chain) was identified during a study of early T cells in non-severe SARS-CoV-2 infection. Across the study: From unsorted whole blood, bulk RNA was sequenced, and the chains remained unpaired. General observations from the study: In VDJdb matching, anti-spike CD8 responses were favored while private and CD4 specificities went missing.

This clonotype has ten or more counts. What it binds is not known. V was clipped by 6 bases and J by 7 bases, with 6 bases between them. The germline V gene encodes CDR1 SEHNR and CDR2 FQNEAQ (reference sequence). CDR3 size: 10 residues. Unique molecular identifiers were added to individual cDNA molecules. TCRdb independently ran MiXCR on the 5' RACE reads; one entry per CDR3 protein. Of about 61,000 distinct CDR3 sequences in the sample, 11% were seen once. The source material was whole blood. The sequence was obtained from an adult who was a healthcare worker with PCR-confirmed SARS-CoV-2 infection or an uninfected control (not recorded which). The V and J genes are TRBV7-9 and TRBJ1-2, with no clear D. The CDR3 DNA follows: TGTGCCAGCAGTGAAGTTGGCTACACCTTC. Translating it yields CASSEVGYTF. Based on the CDR3 plus reference TRBV7-9 and TRBJ1-2, the full variable domain is DTGVSQNPRHKITKRGQNVTFRCDPISEHNRLYWYRQTLGQGPEFLTYFQNEAQLEKSRLLSDRFSAERPKGSFSTLEIQRTEQGDSAMYLCASSEVGYTFGSGTRLTVV.